This T cell receptor (beta chain) was identified during a study of blood T cells in healthy people across ages (dated by TCRdb to between 2014 and 2016). Describing the broader study: In model experiments, template switching captured about one uniquely barcoded TCR beta cDNA molecule for every two T cells. The study measured age-related changes in TCR beta repertoire diversity using deep sequencing normalized with unique cDNA molecular identifiers. To avoid experimental bias, donors of different ages were randomly spread across the sequencing lanes. Two additional independent replicas of 1 million unique cDNA reads from the same blood draw were analyzed for two donors (one aged 18 to 30 and one aged 80 or older). Donors were grouped into four age groups: young (average about 15 years), middle-aged (39), aged (62) and long-lived (less than 85). Overall study results and their limits: Compared with the aged group, more naive CD4+ T cells, fewer expanded clones and increased TCR diversity were shown by the long-lived group, suggesting age selection. As age increased, observed TCR beta diversity per million T cells dropped in a roughly linear way, and a significant reduction was already evident by age approximately 40. Estimates of total diversity based on one million sequenced T cells were considered lower bounds and underestimates. Conclusive comparison of naive and antigen-experienced compartments was prevented by the profiling of bulk unsorted PBMCs. Observed TCR beta diversity correlated strongly with the percentage of naive T cells measured by flow cytometry. Because donor CMV infection status was unknown, age-related changes in expanded clonotypes were potentially confounded.

The CDR3 runs 19 residues from the cysteine to the phenylalanine. Only CDR3 DNA remains: 57 bases, in frame from the first base. V loses 6 bases at its end and J loses 0 bases; junction bases beyond the gene matches: 15. CDR1 MNHNS and CDR2 SASEGT were looked up in the germline V gene. The method was 5' RACE. A second about 6 to 11 cycle PCR used a sample-barcoded 5' primer and a J-beta primer mix. Each TCR beta cDNA molecule received a unique molecular identifier from a template-switch 5' adaptor carrying 12 random nucleotides. At least 3 million CDR3-containing paired-end reads were obtained from each sample. First-strand cDNA was synthesized from all RNA with the Mint cDNA synthesis kit, primed by a TRBC-specific oligonucleotide. Following uracil-DNA glycosylase treatment, all cDNA underwent a first 18-cycle PCR with the universal primers M1SS and BC2_uni_R. Under the source paper's analysis protocol: For normalization, 1 million high-quality reads were randomly selected from each sample, with every read carrying a distinct molecular identifier. Instead of being binned into consensus sequences, reads that shared molecular identifiers were thrown out. CDR3 identification, clonotype clustering and error correction used MiTCR with a Q25 quality threshold and the strictest error-elimination algorithm. A nonparametric unseen species model with Euler transformation was used to estimate a lower bound on total TCR beta diversity. TCRdb applied fastp at Q25 and MiXCR to the public reads, then kept only in-frame beta chains. Every distinct CDR3 protein forms one entry, paired with its most common genes and DNA. The V and J calls reflect TCRdb's pipeline rather than the authors' work. A total of over 1,500,000 distinct CDR3 sequences appear in this sample, 39% of them only once. The ten largest clones capture about 21% of the sample.

Remarks on this clonotype: This receptor's antigen is unknown. The record has no base qualities; no much larger clone is one base away.

Systemically healthy Caucasian individuals from Russia, some 38 in total and aged roughly 6 to 100 years, were included as donors. Each donor gave around 9.8 milliliters of peripheral blood, collected into EDTA-treated Vacutainer tubes. Ficoll-Paque density-gradient centrifugation was used to isolate PBMCs, with at least 7 million per sample. Total RNA, at least 6 micrograms per sample, was extracted from PBMCs with Trizol reagent. The percentages of naive CD45RAhigh/CD27high T cells were determined by flow cytometry on a PBMC aliquot from every donor. The rearranged chain carries TRBV6-1 and TRBJ1-5, with 9 bases in between that match TRBD1. This clonotype originated in a human donor in good health. Sequencing was done on a sample of blood. Here the CDR3 is given as CASSTTGTGNYYSNQPQHF. In nucleotides, the sequence is TGTGCCAGCAGCACCACAGGGACAGGGAATTATTATAGCAATCAGCCCCAGCATTTT.